Following are 29 T cell receptor beta chains from one sample sequenced in a study of early T cells in non-severe SARS-CoV-2 infection. MiXCR, applied by TCRdb to the 5' RACE reads, yields one record per CDR3 protein. The data show some 75,000 distinct CDR3 sequences, around 15% seen once. Specimen: whole blood. The source is an adult who was a healthcare worker with PCR-confirmed SARS-CoV-2 infection or an uninfected control (not recorded which).

This chain uses TRBV9 with TRBJ1-6; unclear D gene. In germline, CDR1 is SGDLS, CDR2 YYNGEE. The V and J ends lost 4 bases and 14 bases respectively, with 16 bases between them. This CDR3 region has 13 residues. CDR3 residues: CASSPSEAKALHF. CDR3 DNA: TGTGCCAGCAGCCCGAGTGAGGCTAAGGCCCTCCACTTT.

The J gene is TRBJ2-7, the V gene TRBV30; weak D call: TRBD2 (6 bases). The CDR3 is 12 residues long. CDR1 is GTSNPN and CDR2 is SVGIG in the germline V gene (reference sequence). V lost 5 bases, J lost 2 bases, and 10 bases lay in between. The CDR3 sequence: CAWDGGAYEQYF. The CDR3 region has the DNA TGTGCCTGGGACGGGGGAGCCTACGAGCAGTACTTC.

This clonotype has at least ten counts. The genes are TRBV29-1 and TRBJ2-3; D is undetermined. Trimming pared 2 bases from V and 0 bases from J, leaving 0 bases between. There are 11 residues in the CDR3. The V gene's germline CDR1 is SQVTM and CDR2 ANQGSEA. The CDR3 here is CSVESTDTQYF. CDR3 DNA sequence: TGCAGCGTTGAAAGCACAGATACGCAGTATTTT.

This CDR3 reads CASSYYRQGPQGAFF. CDR3 DNA sequence: TGTGCCAGCAGTTACTACCGACAGGGGCCCCAAGGAGCTTTCTTT. This chain uses TRBV6-5 with TRBJ1-1; 8 bases are shared with TRBD1. Unmatched junction bases numbered 11, after V lost 1 base and J lost 10 bases. The CDR3 sequence is 15 residues long. Germline V CDR1 and CDR2: MNHEY, SVGAGI.

In regard to this clonotype: One base away lies a much larger clone, so this may be a sequencing read error. The chain couples TRBV7-3 to TRBJ2-3; D remains unclear. CDR3 size: 13 residues. CDR1 and CDR2 from the germline V gene are SGHTA and FQGTGA. CDR3 residues: CVSSLRITDTQYF. The CDR3, as DNA: TGTGTCAGCAGCTTAAGGATCACGGATACGCAGTATTTT.

In this sample, this clonotype turned up many times. The rearrangement links TRBV25-1 to TRBJ2-5; 10 bases fit TRBD1. CDR1 and CDR2 (germline): MGHDK, SYGVNS. This CDR3 spans 17 amino acids. The J segment lost 5 bases and the V segment lost 4 bases, leaving 13 bases of the junction unmatched. CDR3 nucleotide sequence: TGTGCCAGCAGTGCAACCCGGGACAGGGGCCACCGGGAGACCCAGTACTTC. As protein: CASSATRDRGHRETQYF.

This clonotype was seen only a few times. The gene calls are TRBV3-1 and TRBJ2-5, with TRBD1 identical over 10 bases. CDR3 size: 14 residues. J was trimmed by 4 bases and V by 4 bases; bases with no gene match: 3. Germline V gives CDR1 LGHDT, CDR2 YNNKEL (reference sequence). CDR3 residues: CASSRTGGAETQYF. The CDR3 bases are TGTGCCAGCAGCCGGACAGGGGGAGCAGAGACCCAGTACTTC.

The rearrangement uses TRBV5-1 and TRBJ2-5; weak D call: TRBD2 (6 bases). V dropped 5 bases and J dropped 5 bases, with 13 bases sitting between them. Germline values: CDR1 SGHRS, CDR2 YFSETQ. The CDR3 is made up of 13 amino acids. CDR3: CASSLPGVETQYF. The CDR3 region has the DNA TGCGCCAGCAGTTTACCGGGGGTGGAGACCCAGTACTTC.

This clonotype has more than one count but fewer than ten. The chain has TRBV9 and TRBJ2-7; 9 bases align to TRBD2. CDR3 length equals 14 residues. V dropped 4 bases and J dropped 6; count of bases not matched to a gene: 8. Germline values: CDR1 SGDLS, CDR2 YYNGEE. The CDR3 DNA follows: TGTGCCAGCAGCCCGGAGGGACTAGCCGCCGAGCAGTACTTC. As protein: CASSPEGLAAEQYF.

In its sample, this clonotype was seen many times. This chain uses TRBV6-5 with TRBJ1-4; D gene ambiguous. CDR1 is MNHEY, CDR2 SVGAGI, per germline. The CDR3 is 13 residues long. V lost 0 bases, J lost 7 bases, and 6 bases lay in between. The chain's CDR3 is CASSYSSPEKLFF. The CDR3 bases are TGTGCCAGCAGTTACTCCTCCCCTGAAAAACTGTTTTTT.

This clonotype came up many times. The chain carries TRBV5-1 and TRBJ2-2, with 9 bases fitting TRBD2. In germline, CDR1 is SGHRS, CDR2 YFSETQ. The CDR3 loop spans 16 amino acids. The V and J ends lost 0 bases and 7 bases, in that order; junction bases with no gene match: 7. The CDR3 reads CASSLAGTSISGELFF. As DNA, the CDR3 is TGCGCCAGCAGCTTGGCCGGGACTAGCATCAGCGGGGAGCTGTTTTTT.

The sample holds a few counts of this clonotype. The CDR3: CASSFAGILNEQFF. The CDR3 DNA follows: TGTGCCAGCAGTTTTGCAGGGATATTGAATGAGCAGTTCTTC. V and J are TRBV6-2 or TRBV6-3 and TRBJ2-1; TRBD1 is a possible D gene (5 bases). The CDR3 length is 14 residues. The germline V gene has CDR1 MNHEY and CDR2 SVGEGT. Trimming stripped 4 bases from V and 7 bases from J, with 14 bases between.

This clonotype was counted ten times or more. The rearrangement joins TRBV6-5 to TRBJ1-4, with 7 bases matching TRBD1. The V gene's germline CDR1 is MNHEY and CDR2 SVGAGI. This CDR3 has 18 amino acids. J was trimmed by 10 bases and V by 0 bases; bases with no gene match: 17. CDR3 residues: CASSYSTLTGYRPGKLFF. In DNA, the CDR3 is TGTGCCAGCAGTTACTCGACGTTGACAGGGTATCGTCCCGGAAAACTGTTTTTT.

V gene TRBV3-1 combines with J gene TRBJ1-2; no clear D. This CDR3 has 14 amino acids. The germline gives CDR1 LGHDT, CDR2 YNNKEL (reference sequence). V lost 0 bases and J lost 4, with 9 bases in between. The CDR3 sequence: CASSQDNNGYGYTF. Written as DNA, the CDR3 is TGTGCCAGCAGCCAAGATAACAATGGCTATGGCTACACCTTC.

The V and J genes are TRBV19 and TRBJ2-7, with TRBD1 as a possible D gene (7 bases). Trimming left V 6 bases short and J 5 bases short, with 20 bases between. Germline CDR1 LNHDA, CDR2 SQIVND (reference sequence). CDR3 length: 15 amino acids. The CDR3 nucleotides read TGTGCCAGTAGAGATTCTGCAGGGGGGTCGAACGAGCAGTACTTC. It is translated as CASRDSAGGSNEQYF.

The J gene is TRBJ2-5, the V gene TRBV30, with D maybe TRBD2 (7 bases). The CDR3 spans 14 residues. V was clipped by 1 base and J by 4 bases, with 13 bases between them. Germline-derived CDR1 and CDR2 are GTSNPN and SVGIG (reference sequence). The CDR3, as DNA: TGTGCCTGGAGTGCGTCTGGGGGGGCAGAGACCCAGTACTTC. Translating gives CAWSASGGAETQYF. Drawing the rest from reference TRBV30 and TRBJ2-5, the complete variable domain is SQTIHQWPATLVQPVGSPLSLECTVEGTSNPNLYWYRQAAGRGLQLLFYSVGIGQISSEVPQNLSASRPQDRQFILSSKKLLLSDSGFYLCAWSASGGAETQYFGPGTRLLVL.

The sample holds many counts of this clonotype. The V call is TRBV27, the J call TRBJ2-6; D unresolved. This CDR3 has 15 residues. Germline V gene sequence: CDR1 MNHEY, CDR2 SMNVEV (reference sequence). Trimming pared 3 bases from V and 1 base from J, leaving 7 bases between. The CDR3 is CASSLSRSGANVLTF. CDR3 in DNA: TGTGCCAGCAGTTTGAGCAGGTCTGGGGCCAACGTCCTGACTTTC.

Regarding this clonotype: The junction departs from germline at one end; a sequencing error may be responsible. The rearrangement uses TRBV29-1 and TRBJ2-2; either TRBD1 or TRBD2 may supply D (5 bases each). Looked up from germline, CDR1 is SQVTM and CDR2 is ANQGSEA. The length of the CDR3 is 14 residues. The CDR3 loop is CSVTSGFGAGEPFF. DNA of the CDR3: TGCAGCGTGACTTCGGGATTTGGGGCCGGGGAGCCGTTTTTT.

At least ten counts were recorded for this clonotype. The rearrangement joins TRBV24-1 to TRBJ2-3; no reliable D call. The CDR3 is made up of 12 amino acids. In germline, CDR1 is KGHDR, CDR2 SFDVKD. V gave up 2 bases and J gave up 7 bases, with 6 bases separating them. CDR3 region: CATSDYKNTQYF. The CDR3 DNA is TGTGCCACCAGTGATTATAAGAATACGCAGTATTTT.

This clonotype was seen at least ten times. This rearrangement joins TRBV3-1 to TRBJ2-5, with D possibly matching TRBD2 (6 bases). Germline assignment: CDR1 LGHDT and CDR2 YNNKEL (reference sequence). The length of the CDR3 is 16 residues. The V end lost 1 base, the J end lost 4 bases, and 16 bases lay between the germline ends. The CDR3 nucleotides read TGTGCCAGCAGCCAAGGAGGAGGAGCCGGGGGAGAGACCCAGTACTTC. This translates into CASSQGGGAGGETQYF.

This sequence joins TRBV20-1 and TRBJ1-1; a weak D match, TRBD1 (6 bases). The CDR3 contains 13 residues. Per the germline V gene, CDR1 is DFQATT and CDR2 is SNEGSKA (reference sequence). V was shortened by 1 base and J by 5 bases, with 11 bases between the two germline ends. The CDR3 protein is CSARAGVRTEAFF. Written as DNA, the CDR3 is TGCAGTGCTAGAGCAGGGGTGAGGACTGAAGCTTTCTTT.

The chain uses TRBV10-3 and TRBJ1-1, with a tentative D call TRBD1 (6 bases). The germline CDR1 and CDR2 sequences are ENHRY and SYGVKD. CDR3 length equals 14 residues. V was pared by 6 bases and J by 3 bases, with 14 bases between. The CDR3 nucleotides are TGTGCCATCAGCCTACAGGGCACGGACACTGAAGCTTTCTTT. This sequence encodes CAISLQGTDTEAFF.

By share, this clonotype counts as medium-sized. The chain employs TRBV30 and TRBJ2-3, with 8 positions matching TRBD2. The length of the CDR3 is 15 residues. V shed 2 bases, J shed 3 bases, and the junction held 7 bases outside the gene matches. Germline CDR1 is GTSNPN and CDR2 is SVGIG (reference sequence). CDR3 in DNA: TGTGCCTGGAGTTCGACGGGGGGGATGACAGATACGCAGTATTTT. Protein: CAWSSTGGMTDTQYF.

The table lists this clonotype with many counts. The genes are TRBV20-1 and TRBJ2-5, with D perhaps being TRBD1 or TRBD2 (6 bases each). The CDR3 contains 13 residues. The V gene's germline CDR1 is DFQATT and CDR2 SNEGSKA (reference sequence). V gave up 3 bases and J gave up 0 bases, with 8 bases separating them. CDR3 sequence (DNA): TGCAGTGCTAGCGGGGGCCACCAAGAGACCCAGTACTTC. Its protein product is CSASGGHQETQYF.

This clonotype was recorded a few times. The J gene is TRBJ2-2, the V gene TRBV11-2; 8 nucleotides align to TRBD1. This CDR3 has 16 amino acids. CDR1 and CDR2 (germline): SGHAT, FQNNGV. V lost 4 bases, J lost 3 bases, and 7 bases stayed unmatched. Here the CDR3 reads CASSYLTGVDTGELFF. The CDR3 bases are TGTGCCAGCAGCTATCTGACAGGGGTGGACACCGGGGAGCTGTTTTTT.

This chain connects TRBV3-1 to TRBJ1-6; D unresolved. V shed 4 bases and J shed 9 bases, with 13 bases lying between them. Germline-derived CDR1 and CDR2 are LGHDT and YNNKEL (reference sequence). CDR3 length equals 14 residues. The CDR3 loop reads CASSLNQPGSPLHF. As DNA, the CDR3 is TGTGCCAGCAGCCTTAACCAGCCGGGTTCACCCCTCCACTTT.

This clonotype was counted many times. The chain uses TRBV29-1 and TRBJ1-1, with D perhaps matching TRBD1 (5 bases). The germline V and J ends were trimmed by 3 bases and 4 bases, with 6 bases remaining between them. The length of the CDR3 is 11 residues. Germline CDR1 and CDR2: SQVTM and ANQGSEA. CDR3 bases: TGCAGCGTTGACGGGGGCACTGAAGCTTTCTTT. This encodes CSVDGGTEAFF.

This clonotype has at least ten counts. CDR3 residues: CASSLRRGGYANTGELFF. The CDR3, as DNA: TGTGCCAGCAGCTTGCGGCGGGGGGGCTACGCGAACACCGGGGAGCTGTTTTTT. The chain employs TRBV5-4 and TRBJ2-2; the match to TRBD2 covers 9 bases. Germline V gene lookup returns CDR1 SGHNT and CDR2 YYREEE (reference sequence). J gave up 0 bases and V 1 base, and 7 bases lay outside the gene matches. The CDR3 runs to 18 residues.

This clonotype was detected only a few times. CDR3 bases: TGTGCCAGCAGCTTCACTACACTGAGCTCCTACAATGAGCAGTTCTTC. Its translation is CASSFTTLSSYNEQFF. The chain is built from TRBV5-4 and TRBJ2-1; no clear D. The ends were cut back, 2 bases at V and 0 bases at J, with 12 bases in the middle. The CDR3 is made up of 16 amino acids. Germline CDR1 SGHNT, CDR2 YYREEE (reference sequence).